The following is a T cell receptor (beta chain) sequence with its context. Its antigen is unknown. These data originate in a study of Ad26.COV2.S vaccination and SARS-CoV-2 variants. The overall study: Each vaccinee took Ad26.COV2.S intramuscularly, once or twice 56 days apart. General observations from the study: Researchers reported similar non-spike TCR breadth in vaccine and placebo recipients.

The treatment here: about 20 received Ad26.COV2.S at low or high dose, single or two shots; about 5 received placebo; per-sample allocation not given. Sampling occurred on day 63 after the first vaccine or placebo injection. Germline CDR1 and CDR2: SGHRS and YFSETQ. The ends were cut back, 0 bases at V and 4 bases at J, with 4 bases in the middle. The CDR3 runs 12 residues. TCRdb keeps only in-frame clones here, not all; method: immunoSEQ multiplex PCR. Of 400,000 to 500,000 clones in the sample, 89% were seen once. The sequences come from peripheral blood, collected in a trial of Ad26.COV2.S vaccine versus placebo. The sequence was collected from a person between 18 and 59 years old who received the Ad26.COV2.S COVID-19 vaccine or a placebo. The chain combines TRBV5-1 with TRBJ1-2, with D hard to call. The CDR3 DNA reads TGCGCCAGCAGCTTGGACACCTATGGCTACACCTTC. Encoded protein: CASSLDTYGYTF.